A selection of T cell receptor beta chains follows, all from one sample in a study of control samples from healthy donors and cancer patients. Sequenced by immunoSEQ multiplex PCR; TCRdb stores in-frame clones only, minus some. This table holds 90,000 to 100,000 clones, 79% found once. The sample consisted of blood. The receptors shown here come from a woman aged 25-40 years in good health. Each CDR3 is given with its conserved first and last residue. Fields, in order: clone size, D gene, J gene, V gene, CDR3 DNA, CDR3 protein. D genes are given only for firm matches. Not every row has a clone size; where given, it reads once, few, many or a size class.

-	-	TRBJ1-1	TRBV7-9	TGTGCCAGCAGCTTAGAACAGAACACTGAAGCTTTCTTT	CASSLEQNTEAFF
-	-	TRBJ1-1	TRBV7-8	TGTGCCAGCAGCTTTGGGACGAACACTGAAGCTTTCTTT	CASSFGTNTEAFF
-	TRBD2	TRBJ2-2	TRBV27	TGTGCCACTCAGAGGCTAGCGGGGAACACCGGGGAGCTGTTTTTT	CATQRLAGNTGELFF
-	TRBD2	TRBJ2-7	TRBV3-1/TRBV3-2	TGTGCCAGCAGCCAAGCGCGGGGGGGCGACGAGCAGTACTTC	CASSQARGGDEQYF
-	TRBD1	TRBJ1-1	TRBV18	TGTGCCAGCTCCCCGCAGGGGGCGCACACTGAAGCTTTCTTT	CASSPQGAHTEAFF
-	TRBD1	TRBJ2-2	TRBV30	TGTGCCTGGAGTGCTAGGGGACAGACGAACACCGGGGAGCTGTTTTTT	CAWSARGQTNTGELFF
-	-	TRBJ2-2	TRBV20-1	TGCAGTGCTAGTAAAGGGACCTTAGGACCCGGGGAGCTGTTTTTT	CSASKGTLGPGELFF
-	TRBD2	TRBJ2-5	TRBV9	TGTGCCAGCAGCGTAGATAGCGGGGTAGCAGAGACCCAGTACTTC	CASSVDSGVAETQYF
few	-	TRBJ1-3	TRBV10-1	TGCGCCAGCAGTGACGGCAGGGTCGTAACTGGAAACACCATATATTTT	CASSDGRVVTGNTIYF
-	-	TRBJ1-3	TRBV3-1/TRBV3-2	TGTGCCAGCAGCCAAGTCTCCGGGTCTGGAAACACCATATATTTT	CASSQVSGSGNTIYF
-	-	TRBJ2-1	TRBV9	TGTGCCAGCAGCGGTGCTAGGTCGTATGCGCAGTTCTTC	CASSGARSYAQFF
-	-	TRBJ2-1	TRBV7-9	TGTGCCAGCAGCCCCCCCAGGAGGGACAATGAGCAGTTCTTC	CASSPPRRDNEQFF
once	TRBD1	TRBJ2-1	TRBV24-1	TGTGCCACCAGTGATTTTAGTTATGCAGGGGGCAATGAGCAGTTCTTC	CATSDFSYAGGNEQFF
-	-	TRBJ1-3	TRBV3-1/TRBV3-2	TGTGCCAGCAGCCAAGACACCCGCTCTGGAAACACCATATATTTT	CASSQDTRSGNTIYF
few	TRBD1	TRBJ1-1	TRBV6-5	TGTGCCAGCAGGATGGGACAGCAGAACACTGAAGCTTTCTTT	CASRMGQQNTEAFF
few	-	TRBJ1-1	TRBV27	TGTGCCAGCAGTTTACGTGGCAGGTCCACTGAAGCTTTCTTT	CASSLRGRSTEAFF
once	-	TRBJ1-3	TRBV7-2	TGTGCCAGCAGCTTAGAGTCCATGGGCAGTACTGGAAACACCATATATTTT	CASSLESMGSTGNTIYF
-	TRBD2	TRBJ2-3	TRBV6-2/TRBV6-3	TGTGCCAGCAGCCCTCCCCAGCGGGGGACCACCACAGATACGCAGTATTTT	CASSPPQRGTTTDTQYF
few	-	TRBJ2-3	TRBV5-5	TGTGCCAGCAGATCGCAGGCAGATACGCAGTATTTT	CASRSQADTQYF
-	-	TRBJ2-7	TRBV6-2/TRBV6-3	TGTGCCAGCAGTTACGGGATTCAGTACGAGCAGTACTTC	CASSYGIQYEQYF
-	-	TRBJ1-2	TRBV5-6	TGTGCCAGCAGCTCCTACAGGACATATGGCTACACCTTC	CASSSYRTYGYTF
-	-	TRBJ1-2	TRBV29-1	TGCAGTGGTACTACAGATTACTATGGCTACACCTTC	CSGTTDYYGYTF
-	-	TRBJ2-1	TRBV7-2	TGTGCCAGCAGCTTAGCGGGGGGAGAGCAGTTCTTC	CASSLAGGEQFF
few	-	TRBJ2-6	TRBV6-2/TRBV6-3	TGTGCCAGCAGTTACTCGGGATCTGGGGCCAACGTCCTGACTTTC	CASSYSGSGANVLTF
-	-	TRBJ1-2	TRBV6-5	TGTGCCAGCAGGCCCGGGGGCAGGGGCTACACCTTC	CASRPGGRGYTF
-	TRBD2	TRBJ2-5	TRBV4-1	TGCGCCAGCAGCTCGCTACTAGCGGGGGGGCGGGCCGTGACCCAGTACTTC	CASSSLLAGGRAVTQYF
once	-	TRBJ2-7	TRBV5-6	TGTGCCAGCAGCTTGATGCCCGGACAGATCTACGAGCAGTACTTC	CASSLMPGQIYEQYF
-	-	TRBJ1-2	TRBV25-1	TGTGCCAGCAGTGAATCGGCTCAGGGGAACTATGGCTACACCTTC	CASSESAQGNYGYTF
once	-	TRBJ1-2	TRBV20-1	TGCAGTGCTCTCGGGGGTTTCGGCTACACCTTC	CSALGGFGYTF
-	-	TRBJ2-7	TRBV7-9	TGTGCCAGCAGCTTAGCGAATGGGTACAGCTACGAGCAGTACTTC	CASSLANGYSYEQYF
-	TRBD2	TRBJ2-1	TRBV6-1	TGTGCCAGCAGTGACGGGACTAGCCATCAGTTCTTC	CASSDGTSHQFF
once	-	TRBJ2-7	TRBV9	TGTGCCAGCAGCGCCCGCTCCTCCTACGAGCAGTACTTC	CASSARSSYEQYF
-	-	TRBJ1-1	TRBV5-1	TGCGCCAGCAGCTTGGGTAAACAGTTGAACACTGAAGCTTTCTTT	CASSLGKQLNTEAFF
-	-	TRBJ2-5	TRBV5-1	TGCGCCAGCAGCCTCAGGGGGACCCAGTACTTC	CASSLRGTQYF
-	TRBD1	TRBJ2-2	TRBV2	TGTGCCAGCAGAGCCGGGACAGGGAACACCGGGGAGCTGTTTTTT	CASRAGTGNTGELFF
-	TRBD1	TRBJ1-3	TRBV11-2	TGTGCCAGCAGCTCCCGGGACAGTAAGAACGGAAACACCATATATTTT	CASSSRDSKNGNTIYF
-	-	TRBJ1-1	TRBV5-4	TGTGCCAGCAGCCCTTCTATTAGGACCGTTGAAGCTTTCTTT	CASSPSIRTVEAFF
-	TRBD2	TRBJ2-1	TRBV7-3	TGTGCCAGCAGTCTAGCGGGGGGCTACAATGAGCAGTTCTTC	CASSLAGGYNEQFF
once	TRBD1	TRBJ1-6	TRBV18	TGTGCCAGCTCCCCGGGGGACAGGAGGATCCGTGGTTCACCCCTCCACTTT	CASSPGDRRIRGSPLHF
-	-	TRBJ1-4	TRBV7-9	TGTGCCAGCAGCTTAGCCAGGACAGAGACTAATGAAAAACTGTTTTTT	CASSLARTETNEKLFF
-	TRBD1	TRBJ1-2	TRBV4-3	TGCGCCAGCAGCCAAGACGGACAGGATCCGACAGTTGGCTATGGCTACACCTTC	CASSQDGQDPTVGYGYTF
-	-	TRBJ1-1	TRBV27	TGTGCCAGCAGCAGGACAGTGGGGCTAGGCACTGAAGCTTTCTTT	CASSRTVGLGTEAFF